These T cell receptor beta chains were read from a single sample in a study of CD8+CD57+ T cells in acquired aplastic anemia. TCRdb called the reads again in MiXCR, with one record for every CDR3 protein. The sample shows around 200,000 distinct CDR3 sequences, over 60% of them seen only once. Sequencing was carried out using sorted CD4+, CD8+, or CD8+CD57+ T cells (not recorded which) from PBMCs. Source of these receptors: a human donor in good health. The CDR3 runs from the conserved cysteine through the conserved F or W. A D gene is named only where the DNA matches it firmly. Part of the rows lack a size; the others show once, few, many or a class for expanded clones.

v_gene	d_gene	j_gene	abundance	CDR3nt	CDR3aa
TRBV19	TRBD1	TRBJ1-2	few	TGTGCCAGTACCCCGAGGGGGCAGGTGAGCTATGGCTACACCTTC	CASTPRGQVSYGYTF
TRBV2	NA	TRBJ2-1	NA	TGTGCCAGCAGTGGAATTGATCGGGGTTCCTACAATGAGCAGTTCTTC	CASSGIDRGSYNEQFF
TRBV7-2	TRBD1	TRBJ1-2	NA	TGTGCCAGCAGCCCAGGGGGGGCAATTGTCTACACCTTC	CASSPGGAIVYTF
TRBV5-4	TRBD2	TRBJ2-7	NA	TGTGCCACCTGGACTAGCGGATCCTACGAGCAGTACTTC	CATWTSGSYEQYF
TRBV10-3	TRBD1	TRBJ2-3	NA	TGTGCCATTTCGACAGGGGGAGGCGCAGATACGCAGTATTTT	CAISTGGGADTQYF
TRBV12-3/TRBV12-4	NA	TRBJ2-7	NA	TGTGCCAGCAGTGTACAGGAGCCCTACGAGCAGTACTTC	CASSVQEPYEQYF
TRBV18	NA	TRBJ2-7	many	TGTGCCAGCTCACCACCCCGGGGGGCCCCCTACGAGCAGTACTTC	CASSPPRGAPYEQYF
TRBV7-3	NA	TRBJ2-3	NA	NA	CASSLTVGEGAYF
TRBV20-1	TRBD2	TRBJ2-1	NA	TGCAGTGCTAGAGATTGGGAGCGGGGGGGATGGGAGCAGTTCTTC	CSARDWERGGWEQFF
TRBV10-3	TRBD2	TRBJ2-7	NA	TGTGCCATCAGTGAACCGGGACTAGCCTACGAGCAGTACTTC	CAISEPGLAYEQYF
TRBV20-1	NA	TRBJ1-1	NA	TGCAGTGTTAAGATCACACAGGTTGGGGGCACTGAAGCTTTCTTT	CSVKITQVGGTEAFF
TRBV28	TRBD1	TRBJ2-2	NA	TGTGCCAGCAGCTTACCGCCCGGGACAGGGGTGAACACCGGGGAGCTGTTTTTT	CASSLPPGTGVNTGELFF
TRBV10-3	NA	TRBJ1-6	many	TGTGCCATCAACGAGGACGGCGGTGGGCCCCTCCACTTT	CAINEDGGGPLHF
TRBV2	NA	TRBJ1-5	NA	TGTGCCAGCAGGGAAGCGGGGAATCAGCCCCAGCATTTT	CASREAGNQPQHF
TRBV7-9	NA	TRBJ2-5	many	TGTGCCAGCAGCTTAGCTCCGGGTACGGAGACCCAGTACTTC	CASSLAPGTETQYF
TRBV9	TRBD1	TRBJ1-2	NA	TGTGCCAGCAGCGAGGGGACAGGGGGACTAGGCTACACCTTC	CASSEGTGGLGYTF
TRBV6-5	NA	TRBJ2-3	NA	TGTGCCAGCAGAGACAGGTGGGGGGGCACAGATACGCAGTATTTT	CASRDRWGGTDTQYF
TRBV25-1	NA	TRBJ1-5	many	TGTGCCAGCAGTCCCGGGACTTTAAATAGCAATCAGCCCCAGCATTTT	CASSPGTLNSNQPQHF
TRBV19	NA	TRBJ2-2	NA	TGTGCCAGTAAGGGACTCAGGACTACCGGGGAGCTGTTTTTT	CASKGLRTTGELFF
TRBV19	NA	TRBJ1-5	NA	TGTGCCAGTAGTATCAAGCTAGGGGGGACCAATCAGCCCCAGCATTTT	CASSIKLGGTNQPQHF
TRBV19	TRBD2	TRBJ2-7	NA	TGTGCCAGTAGTATAGGGACTAGCGGGGACATGGTTGACTACGAGCAGTACTTC	CASSIGTSGDMVDYEQYF
TRBV11-3	NA	TRBJ2-5	NA	TGTGCCAGCAGTATGACCCCGGGCCCCCGAGAGACCCAGTACTTC	CASSMTPGPRETQYF
TRBV2	TRBD1	TRBJ2-7	NA	TGTGCCACGCACAGGGGATACGAGCAGTACTTC	CATHRGYEQYF
TRBV29-1	NA	TRBJ2-5	NA	TGCAGCGTTGAGTCAGTCCAAGAGACCCAGTACTTC	CSVESVQETQYF
TRBV4-1	NA	TRBJ2-7	many	TGCGCCAGCAGCCTGTCAGGTTCGGGGCAGTACTTC	CASSLSGSGQYF
TRBV2	NA	TRBJ1-1	NA	TGTGCCAGCAGTGAGGCAGTGGGGACTGAAGCTTTCTTT	CASSEAVGTEAFF
TRBV6-1	TRBD2	TRBJ2-5	many	TGTGCCAGCAGCAGACTAGCGGGGGGCGGGGAGACCCAGTACTTC	CASSRLAGGGETQYF
TRBV6-2/TRBV6-3	NA	TRBJ2-1	few	TGTGCCAGCAGTTCGGCGGATGACTACAATGGGCAGTTCTTC	CASSSADDYNGQFF
TRBV13	TRBD2	TRBJ2-3	NA	TGTGCCAGCGGACTAGCGGGGGGTCTTACAGATACGCAGTATTTT	CASGLAGGLTDTQYF
TRBV6-5	NA	TRBJ1-1	many	TGTGCCAGCAGTTACTCACTACAGGCGGCGGCGGGCACTGAAGCTTTCTTT	CASSYSLQAAAGTEAFF
TRBV25-1	NA	TRBJ2-1	NA	TGTGCCAGCAGTGGAGAACCGGGAAGCAATGAGCAGTTCTTC	CASSGEPGSNEQFF
TRBV29-1	NA	TRBJ1-4	NA	TGCAGCGTGGAAAGGGTTTTAGGTGAAAAACTGTTTTTT	CSVERVLGEKLFF
TRBV25-1	TRBD1	TRBJ2-1	NA	TGTGCCAGCAGTGGGAAGGGGACAGCGAATGAGCAGTTCTTC	CASSGKGTANEQFF
TRBV20-1	TRBD2	TRBJ2-7	NA	TGCAGTGCTAGAGATTTCGGGGGGGGGCTTTTCGACGAGCAGTACTTC	CSARDFGGGLFDEQYF
TRBV7-9	TRBD1	TRBJ1-6	NA	TGTGCCAGCAGCACGGGACAGGGGACCTATTCACCCCTCCACTTT	CASSTGQGTYSPLHF
TRBV7-9	NA	TRBJ2-7	NA	TGTGCCAGCAGCTTAGAGCGCAGGGCTGCGTACTTC	CASSLERRAAYF
TRBV7-3	NA	TRBJ2-5	NA	TGTGCCAGCAGCCCATGGGACTTGGGGACCCAGTACTTC	CASSPWDLGTQYF
TRBV19	NA	TRBJ1-1	NA	TGTGCCAGTAGTCAATATATGAACACTGAAGCTTTCTTT	CASSQYMNTEAFF
TRBV19	TRBD2	TRBJ2-3	many	TGTGCCAGTAGGACTAGCGGATACGCACAGTATTTT	CASRTSGYAQYF
TRBV5-6	NA	TRBJ1-1	NA	TGTGCCAGCAGCTTGGGGGACATACCGAACACTGAAGCTTTCTTT	CASSLGDIPNTEAFF
TRBV20-1	TRBD1	TRBJ2-3	NA	TGCAGTGCTAGAGATGCTCGACAGGGAACTTTCCAATTGAATACGCAGTATTTT	CSARDARQGTFQLNTQYF
TRBV9	NA	TRBJ2-7	many	TGTGCCAGCAGCGTTGCCCCGACCTACGAGCAGTACTTC	CASSVAPTYEQYF
TRBV24-1	NA	TRBJ2-7	NA	TGTGCCACCAGTGATGGCGGGGCAGATAGGTCCTACGAGCAGTACTTC	CATSDGGADRSYEQYF